Below, 4 T cell receptor beta chains from the same sample are listed, as sequenced in a study of post-analysis software for immune sequencing data. General observations from the study: Patients showed TRBV5-6, TRBV5-1 and TRBV20-1 among a few TRBV segments more frequent than in controls.

Sequencing libraries made from TCR beta cDNA carried unique molecular identifiers. TCRdb re-called the PCR reads with MiXCR, one entry per CDR3 protein. The table records hundreds of thousands of distinct CDR3 sequences, approximately 60% of them present only once. The antigens these receptors bind are not known. The sequenced sample was blood. Receptors originate from a girl aged 2 to 10 with multiple sclerosis.

This clonotype was counted only a few times. This CDR3 reads CASSIGLAGYNEQFF. For the CDR3, the DNA is TGTGCCAGTAGTATTGGACTAGCGGGCTACAATGAGCAGTTCTTC. The chain joins TRBV19 to TRBJ2-1; 11 positions match TRBD2. The CDR3 sequence is 15 residues long. The junction had 1 base not matched to a gene; V was cut back by 3 bases and J by 3 bases. Germline CDR1 and CDR2: LNHDA and SQIVND (reference sequence).

A single count supports this clonotype. The chain recombines TRBV24-1 with TRBJ2-3, with 8 bases identical to TRBD1. This CDR3 spans 20 amino acids. The ends lost 6 bases at V and 4 bases at J; junction bases unmatched: 23. CDR1 KGHDR and CDR2 SFDVKD come from the germline V gene. In nucleotides, the CDR3 is TGTGCCACCAGTAGGACTACAGGGGGACGTGGAACAGGGAGCGCAGATACGCAGTATTTT. Its translation is CATSRTTGGRGTGSADTQYF.

The chain combines TRBV5-1 with TRBJ1-2, with no clear D. CDR1 SGHRS and CDR2 YFSETQ come from the germline V gene. The V gene lost 0 bases and the J gene lost 0 bases, with 9 bases spanning the gap. This CDR3 contains 15 residues. CDR3 sequence: CASSLAALSNYGYTF. The CDR3 nucleotides are TGCGCCAGCAGCTTGGCCGCACTCTCTAACTATGGCTACACCTTC.

Remarks on this clonotype: The CDR3 does not close with the conserved phenylalanine or tryptophan, likely indicating a read error. The gene calls are TRBV12-3 or TRBV12-4 and TRBJ2-1, with 12 bases lining up with TRBD2. The CDR3 runs 15 residues. Trimming cost V 2 bases and J 9 bases; bases outside gene matches: 5. For the CDR3, the DNA is TGTGCCAGCAGTTTACCGACTAGCGGGAGAGTTGAGCAGTTCTGC. This translates into CASSLPTSGRVEQFC.